These 22 T cell receptor beta chains were all obtained from the same sample, sequenced in a study of T cell repertoires in cytomegalovirus infection. Each CDR3 protein is one row after TCRdb ran MiXCR on the reads. The table records hundreds of thousands of distinct CDR3 sequences, 15% to 20% of them present only once. Material for sequencing was PBMCs. The receptors shown here come from a human donor in good health (CMV status not recorded). Some clones in this sample may be carry-over from other donors' samples.

CDR3 loop: CASSSGEAFF. CDR3 sequence (DNA): TGTGCCAGCAGTTCGGGAGAAGCTTTCTTT. The rearrangement uses TRBV6-2 or TRBV6-3 and TRBJ1-1; D uncertain. CDR3 size: 10 residues. Germline CDR1 MNHEY, CDR2 SVGEGT. Trimming took off 4 bases at V and 8 bases at J, with 5 bases between the two ends.

The chain couples TRBV7-6 to TRBJ2-7; D is possibly TRBD1 (5 bases). CDR1 is SGHVS, CDR2 FNYEAQ, per germline. This CDR3 is built from 14 residues. V lost 2 bases to trimming and J lost 6 bases, with 14 bases between them. CDR3 sequence (DNA): TGTGCCAGCAGCTTATCAGGGTTCGAGGTCGAGCAGTACTTC. The encoded protein is CASSLSGFEVEQYF. The whole variable domain, remainder taken from reference TRBV7-6 and TRBJ2-7, is GAGVSQSPRYKVTKRGQDVALRCDPISGHVSLYWYRQALGQGPEFLTYFNYEAQQDKSGLPNDRFSAERPEGSISTLTIQRTEQRDSAMYRCASSLSGFEVEQYFGPGTRLTVT.

The genes are TRBV4-2 and TRBJ2-3; 9 nucleotides align to TRBD2. This CDR3 region has 18 residues. V was pared by 3 bases and J by 2 bases, with 12 bases of the junction left unmatched. Germline V CDR1 and CDR2: LGHNA, YNFKEQ. In nucleotides, the CDR3 is TGTGCCAGCAGCCAGTCAGGGGACAGCGGGGGGCTCACAGATACGCAGTATTTT. Amino acids: CASSQSGDSGGLTDTQYF.

Many counts were recorded for this clonotype. V is TRBV7-2 and J is TRBJ1-2; D ambiguous. The CDR3 sequence is 13 residues long. CDR1 and CDR2 (germline): SGHTA, FQGNSA. V was pared by 5 bases and J by 4 bases, with 11 bases between. The CDR3 DNA sequence: TGTGCCAGCAGCCCTAGGAACATCTATGGCTACACCTTC. It yields the protein CASSPRNIYGYTF.

This clonotype was detected ten times or more. The chain links TRBV7-8 to TRBJ2-1; possibly TRBD1 or TRBD2 for D (6 bases each). The V gene lost 5 bases and the J gene lost 6 bases, with 14 bases spanning the gap. This CDR3 is built from 14 residues. Per the germline V gene, CDR1 is SGHVS and CDR2 is FQNEAQ. The CDR3 here is CASSLGGFFNEQFF. The CDR3 nucleotides read TGTGCCAGCAGCCTAGGGGGGTTTTTCAATGAGCAGTTCTTC. The whole variable domain, filled in from reference TRBV7-8 and TRBJ2-1, reads GAGVSQSPRYKVAKRGQDVALRCDPISGHVSLFWYQQALGQGPEFLTYFQNEAQLDKSGLPSDRFFAERPEGSVSTLKIQRTQQEDSAVYLCASSLGGFFNEQFFGPGTRLTVL.

Ten or more counts support this clonotype. The rearrangement uses TRBV7-2 and TRBJ1-1; possible D gene TRBD1, 5 bases. The CDR3 is 13 residues long. V was clipped by 2 bases and J by 5 bases, with 9 bases between them. The germline V gene encodes CDR1 SGHTA and CDR2 FQGNSA. The CDR3 loop is CASSLRGVTEAFF. CDR3 coding DNA: TGTGCCAGCAGCTTAAGAGGGGTTACTGAAGCTTTCTTT.

This clonotype came up a few times. V usage is TRBV6-6 and J usage is TRBJ1-1, with 7 bases that match TRBD1. The V segment lost 7 bases and the J segment 1 base; nucleotides outside the gene matches: 6. The CDR3 is made up of 14 amino acids. Germline V gene sequence: CDR1 MNHNY, CDR2 SVGAGI (reference sequence). The CDR3 DNA sequence: TGTGCCAGCATCCCGGGACAGAGGAACACTGAAGCTTTCTTT. Encoded protein: CASIPGQRNTEAFF.

This clonotype was recorded at least ten times. The CDR3 DNA is TGTGCCAGCAGTCCAGCGCAGGATTATGGCTACACCTTC. It encodes CASSPAQDYGYTF. This chain uses TRBV7-6 with TRBJ1-2; the D is unclear. This CDR3 spans 13 amino acids. Trimming removed 6 bases from V and 5 bases from J, with 13 bases in between. The germline V gene encodes CDR1 SGHVS and CDR2 FNYEAQ.

The rearrangement joins TRBV15 to TRBJ1-4; weak D call: TRBD1 (5 bases). The ends were cut back, 1 base at V and 8 bases at J, with 11 bases in the middle. Per germline, CDR1 LNHNV and CDR2 YYDKDF (reference sequence). The CDR3 totals 14 residues. CDR3 region: CATSRVGGVEKLFF. The CDR3 DNA reads TGTGCCACCAGCAGAGTCGGGGGAGTGGAAAAACTGTTTTTT. The whole variable domain, filled in from reference TRBV15 and TRBJ1-4, reads DAMVIQNPRYQVTQFGKPVTLSCSQTLNHNVMYWYQQKSSQAPKLLFHYYDKDFNNEADTPDNFQSRRPNTSFCFLDIRSPGLGDTAMYLCATSRVGGVEKLFFGSGTQLSVL.

The gene calls are TRBV19 and TRBJ2-2, with D unresolved. Per germline, CDR1 LNHDA and CDR2 SQIVND (reference sequence). Trimming took 3 bases from V and 4 from J, leaving 15 bases between them. This CDR3 region has 16 residues. The CDR3 region is CASSIAVGQVTGELFF. CDR3 in DNA: TGTGCCAGTAGTATTGCCGTGGGTCAGGTCACCGGGGAGCTGTTTTTT.

There are many counts of this clonotype. The V and J genes are TRBV7-9 and TRBJ1-1; a possible D gene is TRBD1 (5 bases). V lost 1 base to trimming and J lost 4 bases, with 13 bases between them. Germline V CDR1 and CDR2: SEHNR, FQNEAQ (reference sequence). This CDR3 has 15 residues. The CDR3: CASSLVGDRFTEAFF. The CDR3 DNA sequence: TGTGCCAGCAGCTTAGTGGGGGACCGATTCACTGAAGCTTTCTTT.

The V call is TRBV6-6, the J call TRBJ1-1; D possibly corresponds to TRBD1 (6 bases). Germline V gives CDR1 MNHNY, CDR2 SVGAGI (reference sequence). The CDR3 contains 15 residues. Trimming removed 2 bases at V and 1 base at J, with 11 bases between. In DNA, the CDR3 is TGTGCCAGCAGTTACACAGACAGGAGGAACACTGAAGCTTTCTTT. Residues: CASSYTDRRNTEAFF.

There are a few counts of this clonotype. J is TRBJ2-7 and V is TRBV2, with D tentatively TRBD1 or TRBD2 (5 bases each). Trimming pared 7 bases from V and 0 bases from J, leaving 13 bases between. CDR3 length: 14 amino acids. CDR1 and CDR2 (germline): SNHLY, FYNNEI. In nucleotides, the CDR3 is TGTGCCAGCAAGGGGACGGGAAGCTCCTACGAGCAGTACTTC. This gives the protein CASKGTGSSYEQYF. The full variable domain, its missing parts supplied by reference TRBV2 and TRBJ2-7, is EPEVTQTPSHQVTQMGQEVILRCVPISNHLYFYWYRQILGQKVEFLVSFYNNEISEKSEIFDDQFSVERPDGSNFTLKIRSTKLEDSAMYFCASKGTGSSYEQYFGPGTRLTVT.

This chain joins TRBV2 and TRBJ2-2; TRBD2 matches at 8 bases. In germline, CDR1 is SNHLY, CDR2 FYNNEI. J lost 7 bases, V lost 11 bases, and 12 bases had no gene match. The CDR3 totals 14 residues. Written as DNA, the CDR3 is TGTGCCGGTACTTCGGCTGCGGGAGGCGGGGAGCTGTTTTTT. Its protein is CAGTSAAGGGELFF.

The chain carries TRBV24-1 and TRBJ2-5; possibly TRBD2 for D (7 bases). Trimming took 4 bases from V and 4 from J, leaving 15 bases between them. Per germline, CDR1 KGHDR and CDR2 SFDVKD. The CDR3 has 15 residues. CDR3 protein: CATSDPRGPGETQYF. For the CDR3, the DNA is TGTGCCACCAGTGACCCGCGGGGGCCAGGAGAGACCCAGTACTTC.

This clonotype showed up just a few times. The chain recombines TRBV10-3 with TRBJ2-2, with 7 bases fitting TRBD1. Looked up from germline, CDR1 is ENHRY and CDR2 is SYGVKD. Trimming cost V 4 bases and J 1 base; bases outside gene matches: 0. This CDR3 comprises 14 residues. The CDR3 sequence is CAISGQGNTGELFF. CDR3 sequence (DNA): TGTGCCATCAGTGGACAGGGGAACACCGGGGAGCTGTTTTTT.

V usage is TRBV7-2 and J usage is TRBJ2-1, with a tentative D call TRBD2 (5 bases). V was clipped by 7 bases and J by 4 bases, with 17 bases between them. Germline V gene lookup returns CDR1 SGHTA and CDR2 FQGNSA. This CDR3 contains 15 residues. The CDR3 DNA follows: TGTGCCAGCACCCAGGCGTCTAGCCAATACAATGAGCAGTTCTTC. Its protein is CASTQASSQYNEQFF.

There are many counts of this clonotype. This chain links TRBV27 with TRBJ2-1; D gene ambiguous. The CDR3 has 13 residues. The germline V and J ends were trimmed by 4 bases and 13 bases, with 17 bases remaining between them. The germline V gene has CDR1 MNHEY and CDR2 SMNVEV (reference sequence). The CDR3 DNA sequence: TGTGCCAGCAGTTCGGCGGAATGGGCGCAACAGTTCTTC. This sequence encodes CASSSAEWAQQFF.

The V and J genes are TRBV11-2 and TRBJ1-5; 7 nucleotides agree with TRBD1. Germline trimming cut 0 bases from V and 11 bases from J; bases unmatched to any gene: 1. The CDR3 is 12 residues long. Germline CDR1 is SGHAT and CDR2 is FQNNGV. CDR3 protein: CASSLEGQSQHF. The CDR3 nucleotides are TGTGCCAGCAGCTTAGAGGGACAGTCCCAGCATTTT.

This clonotype appeared a few times. The chain links TRBV20-1 to TRBJ2-1; D unresolved. Germline values: CDR1 DFQATT, CDR2 SNEGSKA (reference sequence). This CDR3 is built from 12 residues. The CDR3: CSTAGALNEQFF. CDR3 nucleotide sequence: TGCAGCACGGCAGGTGCCCTAAATGAGCAGTTCTTC.

This clonotype was counted only a few times. This chain joins TRBV12-3 or TRBV12-4 and TRBJ2-7, with TRBD2 matching over 11 bases. V lost 1 base and J lost 7; bases outside the gene matches: 6. This CDR3 is 15 amino acids long. The CDR3 here is CASSLGLAGWQEQYF. The CDR3 region has the DNA TGTGCCAGCAGTTTAGGACTAGCGGGGTGGCAGGAGCAGTACTTC.

This clonotype was picked up a small number of times. The chain is built from TRBV27 and TRBJ1-5; no clear D. The CDR3 is made up of 14 amino acids. With 6 bases removed from V and 3 bases from J, the gap between germline ends came to 12 bases. The germline CDR1 and CDR2 sequences are MNHEY and SMNVEV (reference sequence). The CDR3 region has the DNA TGTGCCAGCAGCCTCCTGGGGTACAATCAGCCCCAGCATTTT. This codes for CASSLLGYNQPQHF.